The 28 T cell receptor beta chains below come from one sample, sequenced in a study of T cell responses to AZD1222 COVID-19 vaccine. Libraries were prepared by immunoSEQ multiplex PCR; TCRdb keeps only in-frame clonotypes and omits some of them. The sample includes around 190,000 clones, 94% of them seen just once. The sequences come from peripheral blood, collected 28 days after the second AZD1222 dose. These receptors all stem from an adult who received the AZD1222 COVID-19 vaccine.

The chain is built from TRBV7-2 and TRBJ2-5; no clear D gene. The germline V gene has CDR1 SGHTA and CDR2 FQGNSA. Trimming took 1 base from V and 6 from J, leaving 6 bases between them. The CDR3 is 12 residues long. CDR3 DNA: TGTGCCAGCAGCTTAGAAGGGCAGACCCAGTACTTC. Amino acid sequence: CASSLEGQTQYF.

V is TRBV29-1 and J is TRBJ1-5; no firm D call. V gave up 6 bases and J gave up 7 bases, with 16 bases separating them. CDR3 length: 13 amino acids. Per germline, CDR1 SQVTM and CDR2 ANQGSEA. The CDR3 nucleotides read TGCAGCGTCGAAACATCCACGGGCCAGCCCCAGCATTTT. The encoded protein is CSVETSTGQPQHF.

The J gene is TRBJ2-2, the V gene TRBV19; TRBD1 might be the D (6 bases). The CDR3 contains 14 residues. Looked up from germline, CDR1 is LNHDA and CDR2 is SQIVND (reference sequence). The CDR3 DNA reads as TGTGCTACCCGGGACCAGGGGCACACCGGGGAGCTGTTTTTT. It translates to CATRDQGHTGELFF.

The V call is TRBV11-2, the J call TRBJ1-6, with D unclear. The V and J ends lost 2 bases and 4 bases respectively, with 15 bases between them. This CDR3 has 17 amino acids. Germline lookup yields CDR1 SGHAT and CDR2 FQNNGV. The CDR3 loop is CASSLSLRTVYNSPLHF. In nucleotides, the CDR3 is TGTGCCAGCAGCTTAAGCCTGAGGACCGTTTATAATTCACCCCTCCACTTT.

CDR3 bases: TGCAGCGTTGATACCGGGTCCCACTATGGCTACACCTTC. Translating gives CSVDTGSHYGYTF. The rearrangement links TRBV29-1 to TRBJ1-2; D is ambiguous. From germline, CDR1 is SQVTM and CDR2 ANQGSEA. Trimming shortened V by 3 bases and J by 3 bases, and 11 bases separated the two germline ends. This CDR3 has 13 amino acids.

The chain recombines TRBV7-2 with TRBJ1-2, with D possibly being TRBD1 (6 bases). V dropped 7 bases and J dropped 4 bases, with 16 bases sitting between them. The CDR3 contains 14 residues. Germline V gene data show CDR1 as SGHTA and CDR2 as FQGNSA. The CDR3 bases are TGTGCCAGCATCGAAACAGGGTTTGGCTATGGCTACACCTTC. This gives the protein CASIETGFGYGYTF.

In DNA form, the CDR3 reads TGTGCCAGCAGCTCCACCAACTCCTACGAGCAGTACTTC. It codes for CASSSTNSYEQYF. V gene TRBV11-3 combines with J gene TRBJ2-7; D is unclear. Trimming cost V 4 bases and J 0 bases, with 7 bases left between them. Germline CDR1 is SGHNT and CDR2 is YENEEA. This CDR3 contains 13 residues.

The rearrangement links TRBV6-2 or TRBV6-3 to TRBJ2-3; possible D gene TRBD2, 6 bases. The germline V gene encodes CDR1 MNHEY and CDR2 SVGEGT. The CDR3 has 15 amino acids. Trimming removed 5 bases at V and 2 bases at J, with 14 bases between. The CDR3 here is CASSPLGGITDTQYF. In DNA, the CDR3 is TGTGCCAGCAGTCCCCTCGGGGGAATCACAGATACGCAGTATTTT.

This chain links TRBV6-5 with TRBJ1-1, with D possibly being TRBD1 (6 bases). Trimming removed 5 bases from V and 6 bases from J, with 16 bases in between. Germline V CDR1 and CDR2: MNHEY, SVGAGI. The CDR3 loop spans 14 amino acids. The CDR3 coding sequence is TGTGCCAGCAGTACCGAACAGGGACCCCCTGAAGCTTTCTTT. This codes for CASSTEQGPPEAFF.

CDR3 sequence reads: CASSGYREGEPQYF. DNA for the CDR3: TGTGCCAGCAGTGGGTACCGGGAGGGCGAGCCGCAGTATTTT. This chain links TRBV2 with TRBJ2-3; 8 bases are a match to TRBD2. V dropped 4 bases and J dropped 10; count of bases not matched to a gene: 10. Germline assignment: CDR1 SNHLY and CDR2 FYNNEI. The CDR3 contains 14 residues.

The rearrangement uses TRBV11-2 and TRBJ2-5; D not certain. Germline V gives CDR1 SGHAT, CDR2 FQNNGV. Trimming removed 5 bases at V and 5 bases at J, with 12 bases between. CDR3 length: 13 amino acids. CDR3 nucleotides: TGTGCCAGCAGCCGCGGAGTGGCGGAGACCCAGTACTTC. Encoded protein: CASSRGVAETQYF. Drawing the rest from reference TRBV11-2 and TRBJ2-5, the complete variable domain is EAGVAQSPRYKIIEKRQSVAFWCNPISGHATLYWYQQILGQGPKLLIQFQNNGVVDDSQLPKDRFSAERLKGVDSTLKIQPAKLEDSAVYLCASSRGVAETQYFGPGTRLLVL.

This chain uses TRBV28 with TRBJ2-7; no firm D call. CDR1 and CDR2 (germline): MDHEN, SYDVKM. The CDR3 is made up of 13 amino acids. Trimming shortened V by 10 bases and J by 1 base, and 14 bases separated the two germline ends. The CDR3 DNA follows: TGTGCCACCTATCCGGGTTCTTCCTACGAGCAGTACTTC. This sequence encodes CATYPGSSYEQYF.

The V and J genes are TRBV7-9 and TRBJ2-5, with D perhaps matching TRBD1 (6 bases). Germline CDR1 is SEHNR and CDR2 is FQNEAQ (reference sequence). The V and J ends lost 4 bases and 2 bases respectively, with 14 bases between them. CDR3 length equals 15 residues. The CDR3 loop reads CASSSLRTEQETQYF. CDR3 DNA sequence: TGTGCCAGCAGCTCACTTCGGACAGAACAAGAGACCCAGTACTTC. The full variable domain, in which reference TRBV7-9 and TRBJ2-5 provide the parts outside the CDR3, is DTGVSQNPRHKITKRGQNVTFRCDPISEHNRLYWYRQTLGQGPEFLTYFQNEAQLEKSRLLSDRFSAERPKGSFSTLEIQRTEQGDSAMYLCASSSLRTEQETQYFGPGTRLLVL.

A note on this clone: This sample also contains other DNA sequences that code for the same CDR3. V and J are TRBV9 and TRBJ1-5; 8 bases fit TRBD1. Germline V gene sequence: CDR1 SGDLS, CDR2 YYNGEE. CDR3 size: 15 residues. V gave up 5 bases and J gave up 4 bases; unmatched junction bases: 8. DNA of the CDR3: TGTGCCAGCAGTGCGACAGGGGATAGTAATCAGCCCCAGCATTTT. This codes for CASSATGDSNQPQHF.

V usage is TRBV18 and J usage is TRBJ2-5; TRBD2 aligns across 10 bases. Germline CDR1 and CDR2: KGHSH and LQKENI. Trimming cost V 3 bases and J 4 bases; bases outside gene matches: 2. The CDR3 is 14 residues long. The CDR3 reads CASSPRTSGETQYF. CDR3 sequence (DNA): TGTGCCAGCTCACCGAGGACTAGCGGAGAGACCCAGTACTTC.

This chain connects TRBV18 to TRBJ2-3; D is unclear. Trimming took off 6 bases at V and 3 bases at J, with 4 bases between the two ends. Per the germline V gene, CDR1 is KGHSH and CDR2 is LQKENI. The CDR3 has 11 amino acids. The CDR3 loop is CASSDTDTQYF. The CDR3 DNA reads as TGTGCCAGCTCCGATACAGATACGCAGTATTTT.

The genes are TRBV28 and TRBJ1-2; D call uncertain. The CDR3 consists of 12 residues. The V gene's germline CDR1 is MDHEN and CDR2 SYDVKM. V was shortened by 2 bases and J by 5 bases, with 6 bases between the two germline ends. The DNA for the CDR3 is TGTGCCAGCAGTTTAGGCCAATATGGCTACACCTTC. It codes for CASSLGQYGYTF.

The CDR3 DNA reads TGTGCCAGCAACACCCGGGGAGGGGAGACCTACGAGCAGTACTTC. Protein: CASNTRGGETYEQYF. V and J are TRBV6-5 and TRBJ2-7; 7 bases map to TRBD2. Germline CDR1 MNHEY, CDR2 SVGAGI. The CDR3 has 15 amino acids. V was pared by 7 bases and J by 2 bases, with 11 bases of the junction left unmatched.

Written as DNA, the CDR3 is TGCGCCAGCAGCCAACCGGGACAGGGGAATAGGCCCCAGCATTTT. Translating gives CASSQPGQGNRPQHF. The chain carries TRBV4-1 and TRBJ1-5, with 10 bases aligning to TRBD1. V gave up 2 bases and J gave up 9 bases; unmatched junction bases: 7. Germline V gene sequence: CDR1 MGHRA, CDR2 YSYEKL. This CDR3 region has 15 residues.

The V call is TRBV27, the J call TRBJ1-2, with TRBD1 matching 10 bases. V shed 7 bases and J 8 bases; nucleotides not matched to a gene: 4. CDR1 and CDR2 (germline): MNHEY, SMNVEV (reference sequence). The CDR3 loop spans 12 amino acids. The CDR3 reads CASKTGGDGYTF. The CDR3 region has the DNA TGTGCCAGCAAGACAGGGGGCGACGGCTACACCTTC.

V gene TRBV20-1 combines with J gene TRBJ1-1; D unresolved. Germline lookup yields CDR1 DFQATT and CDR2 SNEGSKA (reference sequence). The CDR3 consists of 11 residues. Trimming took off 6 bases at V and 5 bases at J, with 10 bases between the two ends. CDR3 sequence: CSAESGTEAFF. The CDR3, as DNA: TGCAGTGCCGAGAGCGGGACTGAAGCTTTCTTT.

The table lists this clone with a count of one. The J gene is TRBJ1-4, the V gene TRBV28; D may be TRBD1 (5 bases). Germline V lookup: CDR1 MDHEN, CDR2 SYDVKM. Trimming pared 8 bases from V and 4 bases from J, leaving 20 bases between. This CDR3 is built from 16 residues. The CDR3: CASFSPSGRGNEKLFF. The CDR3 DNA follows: TGTGCCAGCTTTTCCCCCTCGGGGCGCGGTAATGAAAAACTGTTTTTT.

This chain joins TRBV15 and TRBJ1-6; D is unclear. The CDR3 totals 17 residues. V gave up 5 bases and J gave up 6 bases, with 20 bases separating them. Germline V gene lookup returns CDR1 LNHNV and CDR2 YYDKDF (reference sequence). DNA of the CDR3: TGTGCCACCAGCCCCCGTGCGAGACCTTCGGGTAATTCACCCCTCCACTTT. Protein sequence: CATSPRARPSGNSPLHF.

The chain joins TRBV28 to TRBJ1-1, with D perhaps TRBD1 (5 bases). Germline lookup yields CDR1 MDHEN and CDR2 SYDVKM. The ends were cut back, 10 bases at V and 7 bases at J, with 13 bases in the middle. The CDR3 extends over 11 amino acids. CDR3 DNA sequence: TGTGCCACCCGGGGGGGTGGTGAAGCTTTCTTT. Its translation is CATRGGGEAFF.

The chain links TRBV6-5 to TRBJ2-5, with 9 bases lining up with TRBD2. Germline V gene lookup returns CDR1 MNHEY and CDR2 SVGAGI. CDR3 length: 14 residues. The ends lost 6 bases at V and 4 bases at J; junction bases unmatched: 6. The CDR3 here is CASSYSGRIETQYF. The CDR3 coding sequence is TGTGCCAGCAGCTATAGCGGGAGAATAGAGACCCAGTACTTC.

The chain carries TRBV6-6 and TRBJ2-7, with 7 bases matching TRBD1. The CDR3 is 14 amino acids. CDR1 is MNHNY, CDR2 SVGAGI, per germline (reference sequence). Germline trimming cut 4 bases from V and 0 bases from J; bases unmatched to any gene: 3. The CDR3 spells CASSWDSRSYEQYF. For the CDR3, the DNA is TGTGCCAGCAGTTGGGACAGTCGCTCCTACGAGCAGTACTTC.

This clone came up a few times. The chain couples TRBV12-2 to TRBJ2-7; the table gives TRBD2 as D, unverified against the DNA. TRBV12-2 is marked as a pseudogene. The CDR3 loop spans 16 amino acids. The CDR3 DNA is TGTGCAAGTCGCTTAGTCGGTTCCCCCTTGTTCCACGAGCAGTACTTC. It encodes CASRLVGSPLFHEQYF.

CDR3 in amino acids: CAGEGAEIKSNTGELFF. CDR3 nucleotides: TGTGCCGGGGAGGGAGCAGAGATAAAATCGAACACCGGGGAGCTGTTTTTT. V usage is TRBV7-3 and J usage is TRBJ2-2; 7 nucleotides match TRBD2. The length of the CDR3 is 17 residues. V shed 11 bases and J 0 bases; nucleotides not matched to a gene: 15. The germline V gene has CDR1 SGHTA and CDR2 FQGTGA.